The present TCR beta chain was sequenced within a study of blood T cell repertoires in COVID-19. Overall study context: In each case, the material was cDNA or gDNA derived from T cells, B-cell-depleted T cells, or PBMCs.

In this sample, this clone turned up once. Libraries were prepared by immunoSEQ multiplex PCR; TCRdb keeps only in-frame clonotypes and omits some of them. The repertoire includes about 210,000 clones, 80% to 90% of them detected once, and about 7.3% sits in the top ten. Trimming took 1 base from V and 4 from J; bases not matched to a gene: 9. The CDR3 extends over 16 amino acids. The germline V gene has CDR1 SGHVS and CDR2 FQNEAQ. The origin of this receptor is a woman between 45 and 65 years old with active or convalescent COVID-19. The specimen was peripheral blood. This chain connects TRBV7-8 to TRBJ2-7, with TRBD1 matching over 8 bases. The DNA of the CDR3 is TGTGCCAGCAGCTTAGACACAGGGGGTGCCCAATACGAGCAGTACGTC. This codes for CASSLDTGGAQYEQYV.